The 3 T cell receptor beta chains below were found in one sample sequenced in a study of T cells in Graves' hyperthyroidism and ophthalmopathy (dated by TCRdb to about 2019). The library was prepared using multiplex PCR. Instrument on record: Illumina HiSeq 2000. The TCR beta CDR3 regions were amplified from RNA transcripts. For the first round of RT-PCR on the TCR CDR3, the HTBI primer set was used together with the Qiagen OneStep RT-PCR kit. TCRdb trimmed the raw reads at Q25, called clones with MiXCR and kept productive beta chains. Rows are unified per CDR3 protein, each entry keeping the most common DNA and genes. The sample table lists around 300,000 distinct CDR3 sequences, approximately 13% of them with a count of one. In total, the top ten clones hold around 8% of the sample. The sequencing input was blood. The receptors were sampled from a woman in her thirties or forties with Graves' hyperthyroidism.

This clonotype was observed at least ten times. V is TRBV2 and J is TRBJ2-1; possibly TRBD1 for D (5 bases). The CDR3 runs 14 residues. Trimming left V 6 bases short and J 0 bases short, with 9 bases between. Germline V gene sequence: CDR1 SNHLY, CDR2 FYNNEI. CDR3 DNA: TGTGCCAGCAGCGACAGCAGCTCCTACAATGAGCAGTTCTTC. This sequence encodes CASSDSSSYNEQFF.

This clonotype was seen a few times. The chain recombines TRBV14 with TRBJ1-5; 9 bases map to TRBD1. The germline V gene encodes CDR1 SGHDN and CDR2 FVKESK. This CDR3 comprises 19 residues. V trimming: 1 base; J trimming: 0 bases; junction bases outside the gene matches: 10. CDR3 sequence: CASSQVGTGGLNSNQPQHF. CDR3 DNA: TGTGCCAGCAGCCAAGTCGGAACAGGGGGCTTGAATAGCAATCAGCCCCAGCATTTT. Drawing the rest from reference TRBV14 and TRBJ1-5, the complete variable domain is EAGVTQFPSHSVIEKGQTVTLRCDPISGHDNLYWYRRVMGKEIKFLLHFVKESKQDESGMPNNRFLAERTGGTYSTLKVQPAELEDSGVYFCASSQVGTGGLNSNQPQHFGDGTRLSIL.

Points on this clonotype: Its ends do not fully match the called genes, so a read error is possible. The chain joins TRBV27 to TRBJ2-5, with TRBD1 matching over 10 bases. Germline-derived CDR1 and CDR2 are MNHEY and SMNVEV (reference sequence). The CDR3 runs 16 residues. The CDR3 here is CANSSPRTGGRETQYF. In DNA form, the CDR3 reads TGTGCCAACAGTTCCCCCCGGACAGGGGGTCGAGAGACCCAGTACTTC.